One and the same sample provided the 23 T cell receptor beta chains below, sequenced in a study of blood T cell repertoires in COVID-19. Produced via immunoSEQ multiplex PCR; TCRdb's table is partial and in-frame only. Of about 210,000 clones in the sample, around 83% were seen once. The sample consisted of peripheral blood. The receptors derive from a woman at least 80 years old with acute or convalescent COVID-19.

This clone has only a few counts. This CDR3 is CASSLQTSVTANVLTF. The CDR3 coding sequence is TGTGCCAGCAGCTTACAGACTAGCGTGACGGCCAACGTCCTGACTTTC. The gene calls are TRBV11-2 and TRBJ2-6; 8 nucleotides line up with TRBD2. CDR3 length: 16 amino acids. V lost 2 bases and J lost 6; bases outside the gene matches: 6. The germline V gene encodes CDR1 SGHAT and CDR2 FQNNGV.

J is TRBJ2-7 and V is TRBV6-5; maybe TRBD1 (6 bases). The germline V gene encodes CDR1 MNHEY and CDR2 SVGAGI. The CDR3 has 14 residues. V shed 7 bases and J shed 1 base, with 14 bases lying between them. CDR3 loop: CASTQDSISYEQYF. CDR3 nucleotides: TGTGCCAGCACTCAGGACAGCATATCCTACGAGCAGTACTTC.

This chain links TRBV5-1 with TRBJ2-1; D might be TRBD1 (6 bases). This CDR3 contains 16 residues. Germline CDR1 and CDR2: SGHRS and YFSETQ. Trimming stripped 3 bases from V and 0 bases from J, with 13 bases between. This chain's CDR3 is CASSYSGHSSYNEQFF. In DNA, the CDR3 is TGCGCCAGCAGCTATTCGGGACATAGCTCCTACAATGAGCAGTTCTTC.

The V and J genes are TRBV18 and TRBJ1-1; D not resolved. This CDR3 contains 14 residues. Germline CDR1 reads KGHSH; CDR2 reads LQKENI. The V end lost 5 bases, the J end lost 8 bases, and 18 bases lay between the germline ends. This CDR3 reads CASSATVLASEAFF. CDR3 in DNA: TGTGCCAGCTCAGCTACAGTACTTGCCTCAGAAGCTTTCTTT. Full variable domain (outside the CDR3, taken from reference TRBV18 and TRBJ1-1): NAGVMQNPRHLVRRRGQEARLRCSPMKGHSHVYWYRQLPEEGLKFMVYLQKENIIDESGMPKERFSAEFPKEGPSILRIQQVVRGDSAAYFCASSATVLASEAFFGQGTRLTVV.

V gene TRBV9 combines with J gene TRBJ1-4; tentative D call: TRBD1 (5 bases). The CDR3 extends over 14 amino acids. CDR1 and CDR2 (germline): SGDLS, YYNGEE. Trimming left V 1 base short and J 4 bases short, with 8 bases between. This chain's CDR3 is CASSVTDSNEKLFF. CDR3 DNA: TGTGCCAGCAGCGTAACTGACAGTAATGAAAAACTGTTTTTT.

In DNA form, the CDR3 reads TGCGCCAGCAGTCCTCGGACAGGGGCCACAGATACGCAGTATTTT. Its translation: CASSPRTGATDTQYF. The chain employs TRBV5-1 and TRBJ2-3, with 9 bases that match TRBD1. The CDR3 runs 15 residues. The J segment lost 2 bases and the V segment lost 5 bases, leaving 6 bases of the junction unmatched. Germline V gene data show CDR1 as SGHRS and CDR2 as YFSETQ.

The rearrangement uses TRBV13 and TRBJ2-7; possible D gene TRBD1, 6 bases. Germline CDR1 PRHDT, CDR2 FYEKMQ (reference sequence). V lost 5 bases and J lost 2, with 22 bases in between. The CDR3 spans 17 residues. CDR3 sequence reads: CASSPRTVKPFPYEQYF. CDR3 coding DNA: TGTGCCAGCAGCCCGAGGACAGTCAAGCCCTTCCCCTACGAGCAGTACTTC.

This chain links TRBV28 with TRBJ1-2; perhaps TRBD1 as D (5 bases). The germline CDR1 and CDR2 sequences are MDHEN and SYDVKM. The CDR3 totals 14 residues. Trimming removed 2 bases at V and 3 bases at J, with 10 bases between. This CDR3 is CASSLTSRDYGYTF. The CDR3 DNA reads as TGTGCCAGCAGTTTAACTAGCAGGGACTATGGCTACACCTTC.

This chain joins TRBV18 and TRBJ1-1; D is perhaps TRBD1 (6 bases). Trimming stripped 2 bases from V and 14 bases from J, with 18 bases between. The CDR3 is 13 residues long. Germline V CDR1 and CDR2: KGHSH, LQKENI. CDR3 region: CASSPVAGQGIFF. The CDR3 DNA reads TGTGCCAGCTCACCAGTAGCGGGGCAGGGGATCTTCTTT. Full variable domain (rest looked up from reference TRBV18 and TRBJ1-1): NAGVMQNPRHLVRRRGQEARLRCSPMKGHSHVYWYRQLPEEGLKFMVYLQKENIIDESGMPKERFSAEFPKEGPSILRIQQVVRGDSAAYFCASSPVAGQGIFFGQGTRLTVV.

The V and J genes are TRBV13 and TRBJ1-1; 9 bases match TRBD1. This CDR3 is 15 amino acids long. CDR1 and CDR2 from the germline V gene are PRHDT and FYEKMQ (reference sequence). V shed 5 bases and J 5 bases; nucleotides not matched to a gene: 9. The CDR3 here is CASSLGQGGSTEAFF. The CDR3 DNA is TGTGCCAGCAGCCTGGGACAGGGAGGTAGTACTGAAGCTTTCTTT.

V gene TRBV27 combines with J gene TRBJ2-5; D may be TRBD1 (5 bases). The length of the CDR3 is 15 residues. CDR1 MNHEY and CDR2 SMNVEV come from the germline V gene (reference sequence). V was cut by 5 bases and J by 5 bases, with 18 bases left in between. CDR3 sequence: CASSPSRGPIETQYF. The CDR3 nucleotides read TGTGCCAGCAGTCCCAGTAGGGGTCCGATCGAGACCCAGTACTTC.

V and J are TRBV6-5 and TRBJ1-4; unclear D gene. Trimming removed 2 bases at V and 3 bases at J, with 7 bases between. Germline CDR1 MNHEY, CDR2 SVGAGI. This CDR3 contains 14 residues. This CDR3 reads CASSYGQSNEKLFF. The CDR3, as DNA: TGTGCCAGCAGTTACGGGCAGTCTAATGAAAAACTGTTTTTT.

The chain uses TRBV28 and TRBJ2-7, with 9 bases fitting TRBD1. With 7 bases clipped from V and 6 bases from J, the junction kept 4 bases outside the gene matches. Germline V gives CDR1 MDHEN, CDR2 SYDVKM. The CDR3 has 12 residues. The CDR3 sequence is CASMTGGGEQYF. In nucleotides, the CDR3 is TGTGCCAGCATGACAGGGGGTGGCGAGCAGTACTTC.

V and J are TRBV11-3 and TRBJ2-2; 8 positions agree with TRBD2. Germline lookup yields CDR1 SGHNT and CDR2 YENEEA. The trim removed 3 bases at V and 3 bases at J, leaving 3 bases unmatched. CDR3 length equals 15 residues. The CDR3, as DNA: TGTGCCAGCAGCTTGGGACTAGGGGACACCGGGGAGCTGTTTTTT. This codes for CASSLGLGDTGELFF. Based on the CDR3 plus reference TRBV11-3 and TRBJ2-2, the full variable domain is EAGVVQSPRYKIIEKKQPVAFWCNPISGHNTLYWYLQNLGQGPELLIRYENEEAVDDSQLPKDRFSAERLKGVDSTLKIQPAELGDSAVYLCASSLGLGDTGELFFGEGSRLTVL.

The chain recombines TRBV3-1 (or the pseudogene TRBV3-2) with TRBJ2-5; TRBD2 is a possible D gene (5 bases). The ends were cut back, 8 bases at V and 0 bases at J, with 10 bases in the middle. The CDR3 extends over 13 amino acids. The germline CDR1 and CDR2 sequences are LGHDT and YNNKEL (reference sequence). CDR3 in amino acids: CASGGPYQETQYF. The CDR3 DNA reads as TGTGCCAGCGGCGGGCCGTACCAAGAGACCCAGTACTTC.

DNA of the CDR3: TGTGCCAGCAGTGAAGAGGGGAATCAGCCCCAGCATTTT. Amino acid sequence: CASSEEGNQPQHF. V is TRBV6-1 and J is TRBJ1-5; the D gene is possibly TRBD1 (5 bases). The CDR3 runs 13 residues. Between the trimmed V and J ends, which lost 1 base and 4 bases, there was a span of 5 bases. Germline CDR1 MNHNS, CDR2 SASEGT.

The rearrangement joins TRBV11-2 to TRBJ2-4; TRBD1 aligns across 8 bases. J gave up 3 bases and V 7 bases, and 8 bases lay outside the gene matches. From germline, CDR1 is SGHAT and CDR2 FQNNGV. This CDR3 contains 15 residues. The CDR3 loop is CASIRQGTDKNIQYF. The CDR3 nucleotides are TGTGCCAGCATCCGACAGGGGACAGACAAAAACATTCAGTACTTC.

In its sample, this clone was seen a few times. V and J are TRBV7-9 and TRBJ1-1; D is perhaps TRBD1 (6 bases). The germline CDR1 and CDR2 sequences are SEHNR and FQNEAQ (reference sequence). The CDR3 is made up of 17 amino acids. Deletions cut 3 bases from V and 4 bases from J, with 21 bases between. This CDR3 reads CASSFTYPSGAGTEAFF. CDR3 DNA: TGTGCCAGCAGCTTTACATACCCCTCAGGGGCGGGCACTGAAGCTTTCTTT.

The CDR3 protein is CASSLGRGHGYTF. CDR3 sequence (DNA): TGTGCCAGCAGTTTAGGCAGGGGGCATGGCTACACCTTC. The V gene is TRBV12-3 or TRBV12-4, the J gene TRBJ1-2; TRBD1 agrees at 8 bases. V lost 1 base to trimming and J lost 6 bases; unmatched junction nucleotides: 1. The CDR3 contains 13 residues.

The V gene is TRBV7-2, the J gene TRBJ2-3; 7 nucleotides match TRBD1. Germline trimming cut 6 bases from V and 5 bases from J; bases unmatched to any gene: 5. The CDR3 loop spans 13 amino acids. Germline V CDR1 and CDR2: SGHTA, FQGNSA. The CDR3 DNA follows: TGTGCCAGCAGTTTAAACAGGGGAGATACGCAGTATTTT. It yields the protein CASSLNRGDTQYF.

The chain is built from TRBV4-1 and TRBJ2-1; 8 positions agree with TRBD1. This CDR3 has 14 amino acids. Unmatched junction bases numbered 5, after V lost 4 bases and J lost 6 bases. Germline loops: CDR1 MGHRA, CDR2 YSYEKL. The CDR3 loop reads CASSPPTGANEQFF. The CDR3 DNA is TGCGCCAGCAGCCCCCCGACAGGGGCCAATGAGCAGTTCTTC.

V and J are TRBV4-3 and TRBJ1-2; D possibly corresponds to TRBD1 (5 bases). The V gene lost 1 base and the J gene lost 7 bases, with 16 bases spanning the gap. The CDR3 is made up of 15 amino acids. Germline CDR1 LGHNA, CDR2 YSLEER. The CDR3 protein is CASSQVTGGEGGYTF. DNA for the CDR3: TGCGCCAGCAGCCAAGTGACCGGGGGAGAGGGTGGCTACACCTTC.

The V gene is TRBV6-2 or TRBV6-3, the J gene TRBJ2-2; D possibly corresponds to TRBD2 (5 bases). The germline gives CDR1 MNHEY, CDR2 SVGEGT. CDR3 size: 13 residues. V gave up 2 bases and J gave up 7 bases, with 8 bases separating them. The CDR3 protein is CASSYARGGELFF. In nucleotides, the CDR3 is TGTGCCAGCAGTTACGCACGGGGCGGGGAGCTGTTTTTT.